The 25 T cell receptor beta chains reported below all come from one sample, sequenced in a study of shared clonotypes between healthy human individuals. TCRdb's copy holds only in-frame clones and misses some; the assay was immunoSEQ multiplex PCR. Of 2 million to 3 million clones in the sample, 93% were seen once. Sequenced material: naive CD4+ T cells from PBMCs. Subset given: CD45RA+ positively selected. Source of these receptors: a man aged 18 to 35 in good health. Some clones in this sample may be carry-over from other donors' samples.

This chain uses TRBV4-3 with TRBJ1-4; no definite D call. This CDR3 region has 13 residues. CDR1 LGHNA and CDR2 YSLEER come from the germline V gene. V dropped 0 bases and J dropped 8 bases, with 7 bases sitting between them. In DNA form, the CDR3 reads TGCGCCAGCAGCCAAGATTTTGGGGAAAAACTGTTTTTT. As protein: CASSQDFGEKLFF.

Regarding this clone: Other DNA sequences in the same sample also yield this CDR3. The V and J genes are TRBV5-1 and TRBJ2-7; D not certain. This CDR3 contains 11 residues. In germline, CDR1 is SGHRS, CDR2 YFSETQ. The ends were cut back, 7 bases at V and 3 bases at J, with 8 bases in the middle. CDR3 nucleotide sequence: TGCGCCAGCTCGAATAGCTACGAGCAGTACTTC. Translating gives CASSNSYEQYF.

V and J are TRBV27 and TRBJ2-7, with 12 bases matching TRBD1. J lost 6 bases, V lost 7 bases, and 10 bases had no gene match. The germline gives CDR1 MNHEY, CDR2 SMNVEV (reference sequence). There are 15 residues in the CDR3. The CDR3 region has the DNA TGTGCCAGCACCCCCTGGGGACAGGGGGCTTCCGAGCAGTACTTC. Encoded protein: CASTPWGQGASEQYF.

This rearrangement joins TRBV30 to TRBJ2-7, with 9 bases lining up with TRBD1. Germline V gene data show CDR1 as GTSNPN and CDR2 as SVGIG (reference sequence). V trimming: 1 base; J trimming: 3 bases; junction bases outside the gene matches: 4. The CDR3 has 14 residues. CDR3 in amino acids: CAWSGDRGFYEQYF. CDR3 sequence (DNA): TGTGCCTGGAGTGGAGACAGGGGGTTCTACGAGCAGTACTTC.

The table lists this clone with a count of one. The DNA for the CDR3 is TGTGCCAGCAGTGACTCGCGTGGGAAAACTTTCTTT. Translation: CASSDSRGKTFF. The chain has TRBV6-4 and TRBJ1-1; no definite D call. The V gene's germline CDR1 is MRHNA and CDR2 SNTAGT. The CDR3 spans 12 residues. V lost 0 bases and J 12 bases, leaving 11 bases between the germline ends.

V is TRBV18 and J is TRBJ2-5, with 9 bases matching TRBD2. The CDR3 consists of 19 residues. With V trimmed by 3 bases and J by 5 bases, 19 bases remained unmatched. CDR1 and CDR2 from the germline V gene are KGHSH and LQKENI. The CDR3 DNA is TGTGCCAGCTCACCCCGGGACGGCGAGACTAGCGGAGCCCGGGAGACCCAGTACTTC. It yields the protein CASSPRDGETSGARETQYF. Looking up the rest from reference TRBV18 and TRBJ2-5 gives the full variable domain: NAGVMQNPRHLVRRRGQEARLRCSPMKGHSHVYWYRQLPEEGLKFMVYLQKENIIDESGMPKERFSAEFPKEGPSILRIQQVVRGDSAAYFCASSPRDGETSGARETQYFGPGTRLLVL.

The chain couples TRBV9 to TRBJ2-3, with D maybe TRBD2 (5 bases). Germline-derived CDR1 and CDR2 are SGDLS and YYNGEE. The CDR3 contains 14 residues. V was shortened by 0 bases and J by 2 bases, with 7 bases between the two germline ends. CDR3 sequence: CASSVAGLTDTQYF. The CDR3 coding sequence is TGTGCCAGCAGCGTAGCTGGACTCACAGATACGCAGTATTTT. Together with reference TRBV9 and TRBJ2-3, the CDR3 gives the full variable domain: DSGVTQTPKHLITATGQRVTLRCSPRSGDLSVYWYQQSLDQGLQFLIQYYNGEERAKGNILERFSAQQFPDLHSELNLSSLELGDSALYFCASSVAGLTDTQYFGPGTRLTVL.

V is TRBV27 and J is TRBJ2-1; 9 bases are a match to TRBD2. Germline trimming cut 6 bases from V and 6 bases from J; bases unmatched to any gene: 15. The CDR3 sequence is 17 residues long. Germline V gene data show CDR1 as MNHEY and CDR2 as SMNVEV (reference sequence). The CDR3 protein is CASSGAFSGRGRNEQFF. The CDR3 region has the DNA TGTGCCAGCAGCGGAGCTTTTAGCGGGAGAGGTCGCAATGAGCAGTTCTTC.

This chain connects TRBV18 to TRBJ2-2; 8 bases line up with TRBD2. Germline trimming cut 5 bases from V and 2 bases from J; bases unmatched to any gene: 4. The CDR3 runs 15 residues. The germline CDR1 and CDR2 sequences are KGHSH and LQKENI. The CDR3 here is CASSTAGGNTGELFF. In nucleotides, the CDR3 is TGTGCCAGCTCAACCGCGGGAGGCAACACCGGGGAGCTGTTTTTT.

V is TRBV14 and J is TRBJ2-2; D not certain. Deletions cut 0 bases from V and 1 base from J, with 9 bases between. Germline CDR1 reads SGHDN; CDR2 reads FVKESK. The CDR3 totals 16 residues. DNA for the CDR3: TGTGCCAGCAGCCAAGATCTTCCGGGGAACACCGGGGAGCTGTTTTTT. Encoded protein: CASSQDLPGNTGELFF. Full variable domain (rest looked up from reference TRBV14 and TRBJ2-2): EAGVTQFPSHSVIEKGQTVTLRCDPISGHDNLYWYRRVMGKEIKFLLHFVKESKQDESGMPNNRFLAERTGGTYSTLKVQPAELEDSGVYFCASSQDLPGNTGELFFGEGSRLTVL.

V is TRBV4-2 and J is TRBJ1-4; D perhaps matches TRBD1 (5 bases). Germline loops: CDR1 LGHNA, CDR2 YNFKEQ. The CDR3 has 16 amino acids. Trimming removed 0 bases from V and 0 bases from J, with 8 bases in between. As DNA, the CDR3 is TGTGCCAGCAGCCAAGAGGGGCCTGCAACTAATGAAAAACTGTTTTTT. It specifies CASSQEGPATNEKLFF.

The CDR3 sequence is CAIRGQGARQPQHF. CDR3 nucleotides: TGTGCCATCAGGGGACAGGGGGCGCGTCAGCCCCAGCATTTT. The chain recombines TRBV10-3 with TRBJ1-5; TRBD1 aligns across 12 bases. This CDR3 comprises 14 residues. J gave up 6 bases and V 6 bases, and 3 bases lay outside the gene matches. Germline-derived CDR1 and CDR2 are ENHRY and SYGVKD.

V gene TRBV27 combines with J gene TRBJ1-1, with 10 positions matching TRBD1. This CDR3 has 14 residues. CDR1 and CDR2 (germline): MNHEY, SMNVEV (reference sequence). V was clipped by 6 bases and J by 6 bases; unmatched bases: 7. CDR3 residues: CASSADRGQAEAFF. CDR3 coding DNA: TGTGCCAGCAGCGCCGACAGGGGGCAGGCTGAAGCTTTCTTT.

This clone was counted a single time. The V call is TRBV19, the J call TRBJ1-5, with no clear D. V was cut by 1 base and J by 4 bases, with 8 bases left in between. The germline V gene has CDR1 LNHDA and CDR2 SQIVND (reference sequence). The CDR3 is made up of 14 amino acids. The CDR3 DNA reads TGTGCCAGTAGTATAGTCCTATCAAATCAGCCCCAGCATTTT. Translation gives CASSIVLSNQPQHF.

The V gene is TRBV7-2, the J gene TRBJ2-2; 10 nucleotides agree with TRBD2. There are 16 residues in the CDR3. V lost 5 bases to trimming and J lost 4 bases; unmatched junction nucleotides: 7. Germline V gene sequence: CDR1 SGHTA, CDR2 FQGNSA. The CDR3 protein is CASSPLAGVITGELFF. The CDR3 DNA is TGTGCCAGCAGCCCCCTAGCGGGAGTCATCACCGGGGAGCTGTTTTTT.

A word on this clone: Different DNA sequences within this sample yield the same CDR3. This chain connects TRBV7-3 to TRBJ2-5, with D perhaps matching TRBD2 (5 bases). This CDR3 has 14 residues. Trimming stripped 2 bases from V and 5 bases from J, with 12 bases between. Germline-derived CDR1 and CDR2 are SGHTA and FQGTGA. CDR3: CASSLAGGGETQYF. The CDR3 DNA reads TGTGCCAGCAGCTTAGCGGGCGGCGGGGAGACCCAGTACTTC.

This clone appeared once. V gene TRBV7-9 combines with J gene TRBJ1-6, with a possible D match to TRBD1 (6 bases). This CDR3 is 14 amino acids long. Deletions cut 4 bases from V and 10 bases from J, with 14 bases between. Looked up from germline, CDR1 is SEHNR and CDR2 is FQNEAQ (reference sequence). CDR3 in amino acids: CASSSSNRASPLHF. Here the CDR3 DNA reads TGTGCCAGCAGCTCCTCCAACAGGGCGTCACCCCTCCACTTT.

V and J are TRBV5-4 and TRBJ2-1; D is unresolved. V lost 0 bases and J 9 bases, leaving 13 bases between the germline ends. CDR3 length: 14 residues. Germline assignment: CDR1 SGHNT and CDR2 YYREEE (reference sequence). CDR3 amino acids: CASSLAQDTGEQFF. CDR3 nucleotides: TGTGCCAGCAGCTTGGCCCAAGACACCGGTGAGCAGTTCTTC.

The chain employs TRBV30 and TRBJ1-4; the D is unclear. This CDR3 region has 15 residues. Germline lookup yields CDR1 GTSNPN and CDR2 SVGIG (reference sequence). The ends were cut back, 0 bases at V and 0 bases at J, with 8 bases in the middle. This chain's CDR3 is CAWSVGVATNEKLFF. Written as DNA, the CDR3 is TGTGCCTGGAGTGTTGGGGTAGCAACTAATGAAAAACTGTTTTTT.

The chain employs TRBV19 and TRBJ1-3, with 8 nucleotides matching TRBD1. J was trimmed by 4 bases and V by 6 bases; bases with no gene match: 8. Germline V CDR1 and CDR2: LNHDA, SQIVND (reference sequence). CDR3 length: 15 residues. The CDR3 protein is CASRLGTGGGNTIYF. CDR3 sequence (DNA): TGTGCCAGTAGACTGGGGACAGGCGGGGGAAACACCATATATTTT.

This chain links TRBV6-5 with TRBJ2-7, with D unresolved. Germline-derived CDR1 and CDR2 are MNHEY and SVGAGI. This CDR3 comprises 11 residues. The V end lost 6 bases, the J end lost 6 bases, and 9 bases lay between the germline ends. The CDR3 nucleotides are TGTGCCAGCAGGGGAATTTTCGAGCAGTACTTC. Translation gives CASRGIFEQYF.

This rearrangement joins TRBV7-6 to TRBJ2-3, with 12 bases fitting TRBD1. This CDR3 spans 15 amino acids. The V gene end was trimmed by 5 bases and the J gene end by 3 bases; junction bases not matched to a gene: 3. Germline-derived CDR1 and CDR2 are SGHVS and FNYEAQ. The CDR3 DNA reads TGTGCCAGCAGCGCGGGACAGGGGGCTACAGATACGCAGTATTTT. Translation gives CASSAGQGATDTQYF.

The V and J genes are TRBV15 and TRBJ2-7; 8 bases are shared with TRBD2. After removal of 6 bases from V and 8 bases from J, the junction contained 15 bases not matched to a gene. CDR1 and CDR2 (germline): LNHNV, YYDKDF (reference sequence). The CDR3 runs to 15 residues. CDR3 nucleotides: TGTGCCACCAGTCAGCGGGGAGCGGGAGCCCTGAAGCAGTACTTC. Residues: CATSQRGAGALKQYF.

V is TRBV7-2 and J is TRBJ2-7, with 8 positions matching TRBD2. Germline V CDR1 and CDR2: SGHTA, FQGNSA. CDR3 length: 14 residues. After removal of 5 bases from V and 0 bases from J, the junction contained 3 bases not matched to a gene. DNA of the CDR3: TGTGCCAGCAGCCAGAGCGGGAGCTCCTACGAGCAGTACTTC. Its protein product is CASSQSGSSYEQYF.

J is TRBJ1-5 and V is TRBV18, with D perhaps matching TRBD1 (5 bases). Germline V gives CDR1 KGHSH, CDR2 LQKENI. V was trimmed by 3 bases and J by 5 bases, leaving 11 bases between them. CDR3 length: 14 residues. CDR3 sequence: CASSPSRVDQPQHF. CDR3 DNA: TGTGCCAGCTCACCGAGCAGGGTCGATCAGCCCCAGCATTTT.